This T cell receptor (beta chain) is from a study of cytomegalovirus exposure and HLA in healthy donors. Study results and limitations: Most TCR sequences were rare, but some public TCRs occurred in many donors. A few of the chains that were CMV-associated were confirmed in vitro to be specific for CMV antigens. The study flagged some 170 TCR beta chains as cytomegalovirus-associated.

Trimming at V came to 3 bases and at J to 6 bases, leaving 2 bases not matched to a gene. Germline V lookup: CDR1 SGHVS, CDR2 FNYEAQ. There are 15 residues in the CDR3. With respect to this clone: The antigen is unknown.

The donors were in the roughly 110-subject validation cohort; that cohort was separate from the roughly 700-subject first cohort. TCRdb's copy holds only in-frame clones and misses some; the assay was immunoSEQ multiplex PCR. The data hold roughly 100,000 clones, with roughly nine tenths observed a single time. This TCR derives from a woman under 30 in good health and CMV-seropositive. Sequenced input: PBMCs. The J gene is TRBJ2-1, the V gene TRBV7-6; 13 bases map to TRBD2. The CDR3 DNA reads as TGTGCCAGCAGCTTCACTAGCGGGGGGGGCAATGAGCAGTTCTTC. This translates into CASSFTSGGGNEQFF.